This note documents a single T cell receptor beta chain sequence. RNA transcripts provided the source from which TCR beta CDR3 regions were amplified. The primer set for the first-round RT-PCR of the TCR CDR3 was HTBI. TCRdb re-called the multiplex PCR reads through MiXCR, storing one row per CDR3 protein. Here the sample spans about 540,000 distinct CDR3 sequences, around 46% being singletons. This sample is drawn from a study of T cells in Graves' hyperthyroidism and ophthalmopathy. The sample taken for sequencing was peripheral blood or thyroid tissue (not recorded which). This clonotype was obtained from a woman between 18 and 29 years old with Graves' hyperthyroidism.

This CDR3 reads CASSQDGRTGETQYF. In nucleotides, the CDR3 is TGCGCCAGCAGCCAAGATGGGCGGACTGGAGAGACCCAGTACTTC. The chain recombines TRBV4-3 with TRBJ2-5, with D possibly TRBD2 on 5 matching bases. Deletions cut 0 bases from V and 4 bases from J, with 12 bases between. In germline, CDR1 is LGHNA, CDR2 YSLEER. This CDR3 comprises 15 residues.